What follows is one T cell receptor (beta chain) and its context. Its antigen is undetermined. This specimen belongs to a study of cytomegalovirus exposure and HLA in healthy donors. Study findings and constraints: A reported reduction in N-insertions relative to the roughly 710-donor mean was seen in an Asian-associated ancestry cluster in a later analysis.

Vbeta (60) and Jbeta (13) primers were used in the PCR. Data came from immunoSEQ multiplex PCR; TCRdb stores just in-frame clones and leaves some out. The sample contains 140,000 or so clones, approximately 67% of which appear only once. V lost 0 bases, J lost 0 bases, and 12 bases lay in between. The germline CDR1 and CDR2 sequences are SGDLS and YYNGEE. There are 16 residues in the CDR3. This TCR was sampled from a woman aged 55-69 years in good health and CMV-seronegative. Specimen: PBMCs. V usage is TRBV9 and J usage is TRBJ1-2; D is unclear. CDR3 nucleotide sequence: TGTGCCAGCAGCGTAGGTACGAGGGCCCCTAACTATGGCTACACCTTC. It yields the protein CASSVGTRAPNYGYTF.